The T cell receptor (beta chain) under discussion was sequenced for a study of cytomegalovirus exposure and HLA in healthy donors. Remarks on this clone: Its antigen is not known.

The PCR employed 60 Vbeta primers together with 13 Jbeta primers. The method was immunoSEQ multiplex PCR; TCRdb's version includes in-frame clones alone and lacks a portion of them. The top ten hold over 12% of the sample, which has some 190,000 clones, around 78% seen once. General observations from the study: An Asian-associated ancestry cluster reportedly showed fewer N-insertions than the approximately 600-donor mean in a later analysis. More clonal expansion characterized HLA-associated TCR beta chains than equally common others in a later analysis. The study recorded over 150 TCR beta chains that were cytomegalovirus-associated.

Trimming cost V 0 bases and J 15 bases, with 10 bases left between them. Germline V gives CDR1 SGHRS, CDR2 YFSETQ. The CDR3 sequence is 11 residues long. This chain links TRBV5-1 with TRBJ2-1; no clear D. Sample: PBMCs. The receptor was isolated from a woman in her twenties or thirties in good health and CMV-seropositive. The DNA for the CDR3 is TGCGCCAGCAGCTTGGCAGGTAGTCGGTTCTTC. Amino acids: CASSLAGSRFF.